This TCR beta chain came from a study of tumor-infiltrating lymphocytes in primary liver carcinoma. Unsorted bulk tissue, about 17-34 mg of it, served as the source for co-extraction of RNA and DNA. Those sampled were patients whose primary liver carcinoma was treated by surgical resection. A constant-region primer served to make TCR beta cDNA from roughly 500 ng total RNA. Three nested multiplex PCR rounds, a slightly modified ARM-PCR, produced the libraries for TCR beta. A C-beta reverse primer was combined with TRBV1-TRBV30 forward primers in the first two PCR rounds, and each round had approximately 10 cycles. From the multiplex PCR reads, TCRdb called clonotypes with MiXCR, one entry per CDR3 protein. The data hold 45,000 to 65,000 distinct CDR3 sequences, with 70% to 80% observed a single time. General study results and limits: No more than about 8-24% of top clones could be seen in all five tumor regions.

As to this clonotype: Its antigen remains unknown.

V lost 5 bases and J lost 8; bases outside the gene matches: 11. This CDR3 region has 16 residues. This receptor was obtained from a man aged 35 to 55 with primary liver carcinoma and hepatitis B virus infection. What was sequenced was liver tumor tissue from sampling region 5. Subset described: tumor region T5, tumor centre. The gene calls are TRBV12-3 or TRBV12-4 and TRBJ2-2, with 10 bases matching TRBD2. The CDR3: CASSPTASGGWGELFF. DNA for the CDR3: TGTGCCAGCAGTCCCACAGCTAGCGGGGGATGGGGGGAGCTGTTTTTT.